The T cell receptor beta chain under discussion was sequenced for a study of early T cells in non-severe SARS-CoV-2 infection. Study-wide findings and caveats: VDJdb matches were skewed toward anti-spike CD8 T cell responses.

As concerns this clonotype: Its antigen is currently unknown.

Trimming removed 7 bases from V and 7 bases from J; junction bases left unmatched: 11. The CDR3 has 14 residues. Germline V gene sequence: CDR1 SGHTA, CDR2 FQGNSA. TCRdb re-called the 5' RACE reads through MiXCR, storing one row per CDR3 protein. The data show tens of thousands of distinct CDR3 sequences, around 5.6% seen once. The chain joins TRBV7-2 to TRBJ2-3, with 7 nucleotides matching TRBD1. The TCR comes from an adult who was a healthcare worker with PCR-confirmed SARS-CoV-2 infection or an uninfected control (not recorded which). Material for sequencing was whole blood. CDR3 amino acids: CASKWPGGSNTQYF. CDR3 bases: TGTGCCAGCAAGTGGCCAGGGGGTTCGAATACGCAGTATTTT.